The 19 T cell receptor beta chains below come from one sample, sequenced in a study of vaccination effects on CD4 cells after COVID-19. Sequencing in the ViraFEST assay came after antigen-specific CD4+ T cells had been expanded with viral peptide pools, which were used to stimulate PBMC. Having been cultured for approximately ten days, the cells underwent CD4+ T cell isolation. Each participant received a vaccine that was either BNT162b2 or mRNA-1273, given as two doses. Generated by immunoSEQ multiplex PCR, the TCRdb table keeps only in-frame clones and is missing some. The sample yields 25,000 to 35,000 clones, more than 60% seen once. The antigens of these receptors remain unknown. The sample consisted of CD4+ T cells from PBMCs cultured with HCoV-NL63 spike peptides, taken after COVID-19 vaccination. These receptors were obtained from a human donor who received a COVID-19 vaccine.

This chain connects TRBV7-9 to TRBJ1-6; a possible D gene is TRBD1 (5 bases). CDR1 and CDR2 from the germline V gene are SEHNR and FQNEAQ (reference sequence). The CDR3 is made up of 13 amino acids. Trimming removed 6 bases at V and 6 bases at J, with 9 bases between. CDR3 residues: CASSGGSNSPLHF. For the CDR3, the DNA is TGTGCCAGCAGTGGGGGGAGTAATTCACCCCTCCACTTT.

The V call is TRBV2, the J call TRBJ1-1; 9 nucleotides match TRBD1. Per the germline V gene, CDR1 is SNHLY and CDR2 is FYNNEI. V shed 6 bases, J shed 0 bases, and the junction held 5 bases outside the gene matches. The CDR3 length is 15 residues. The CDR3: CASRDRGIMNTEAFF. The CDR3, as DNA: TGTGCCAGCAGGGACAGGGGAATAATGAACACTGAAGCTTTCTTT.

The chain joins TRBV10-1 to TRBJ2-1, with TRBD2 matching 16 bases. The CDR3 has 15 amino acids. Germline V lookup: CDR1 WNHNN, CDR2 SYGVQD (reference sequence). Losses at the gene ends were 8 bases for V and 7 bases for J; bases not matched to a gene: 5. CDR3 region: CASGTSGGALNEQFF. CDR3 in DNA: TGCGCCAGCGGGACTAGCGGGGGGGCATTAAATGAGCAGTTCTTC.

This chain joins TRBV5-1 and TRBJ2-5; D is possibly TRBD1 (6 bases). CDR1 and CDR2 (germline): SGHRS, YFSETQ. This CDR3 region has 16 residues. Trimming took off 0 bases at V and 5 bases at J, with 17 bases between the two ends. The CDR3 spells CASSLEFRQGTETQYF. The CDR3 DNA reads TGCGCCAGCAGCTTGGAATTTCGGCAGGGGACGGAGACCCAGTACTTC.

This clone was observed a few times. This chain uses TRBV12-3 or TRBV12-4 with TRBJ1-1; D gene unclear. CDR3 length: 13 residues. V was pared by 6 bases and J by 3 bases, with 11 bases between. CDR3 DNA: TGTGCCAGCAGCCCCTTTGGGGACACTGAAGCTTTCTTT. Amino acids: CASSPFGDTEAFF.

This clone was seen only a few times. This rearrangement joins TRBV6-6 to TRBJ1-2, with 10 bases matching TRBD1. V lost 3 bases to trimming and J lost 8 bases; unmatched junction nucleotides: 3. The germline gives CDR1 MNHNY, CDR2 SVGAGI (reference sequence). The CDR3 has 13 amino acids. CDR3 protein: CASSYGTGAGYTF. Written as DNA, the CDR3 is TGTGCCAGCAGTTATGGGACAGGGGCCGGCTACACCTTC.

The chain is built from TRBV2 and TRBJ2-2; the D is unclear. V was shortened by 4 bases and J by 4 bases, with 7 bases between the two germline ends. Germline V lookup: CDR1 SNHLY, CDR2 FYNNEI. The CDR3 sequence is 13 residues long. The CDR3 loop reads CASSGIVTGELFF. The CDR3 DNA sequence: TGTGCCAGCAGTGGGATAGTCACCGGGGAGCTGTTTTTT.

The CDR3 region is CASSPMDNPRGTEAFF. CDR3 in DNA: TGTGCCAGCTCACCGATGGACAACCCGAGGGGCACTGAAGCTTTCTTT. The chain has TRBV18 and TRBJ1-1; TRBD1 is a possible D gene (5 bases). Trimming removed 3 bases from V and 4 bases from J, with 18 bases in between. Germline V lookup: CDR1 KGHSH, CDR2 LQKENI. The CDR3 is made up of 16 amino acids.

The chain joins TRBV5-4 to TRBJ2-5, with 11 bases identical to TRBD2. The CDR3 has 14 residues. Unmatched junction bases numbered 2, after V lost 5 bases and J lost 2 bases. Germline V gene data show CDR1 as SGHNT and CDR2 as YYREEE (reference sequence). CDR3 sequence: CASRTSGAQETQYF. CDR3 DNA: TGTGCCAGCAGGACTAGCGGGGCACAAGAGACCCAGTACTTC.

The chain carries TRBV5-4 and TRBJ2-7; D unclear. V was cut by 2 bases and J by 3 bases, with 21 bases left in between. The CDR3 length is 17 residues. Germline lookup yields CDR1 SGHNT and CDR2 YYREEE (reference sequence). The CDR3 reads CASSLPVGGVGNYEQYF. Here the CDR3 DNA reads TGTGCCAGCAGCTTACCGGTGGGTGGCGTCGGTAACTACGAGCAGTACTTC.

CDR3 amino acids: CASSLEGGLYSYNEQFF. The CDR3 nucleotides are TGCGCCAGCAGCTTGGAAGGGGGCCTATACTCCTACAATGAGCAGTTCTTC. The chain joins TRBV5-1 to TRBJ2-1, with 7 positions matching TRBD1. Germline assignment: CDR1 SGHRS and CDR2 YFSETQ. Unmatched junction bases numbered 6, after V lost 0 bases and J lost 0 bases. This CDR3 is 17 amino acids long.

In DNA, the CDR3 is TGTGCCAGCAATGGGGGGAGGGTCAACTATGGCTACACCTTC. It is translated as CASNGGRVNYGYTF. This chain connects TRBV6-5 to TRBJ1-2; a weak D match, TRBD1 (5 bases). The CDR3 is 14 residues long. Germline-derived CDR1 and CDR2 are MNHEY and SVGAGI. V shed 7 bases and J shed 2 bases, with 14 bases lying between them.

This sequence joins TRBV5-4 and TRBJ2-5; TRBD2 matches 12 bases. The germline gives CDR1 SGHNT, CDR2 YYREEE (reference sequence). CDR3 length: 16 amino acids. The V gene end was trimmed by 3 bases and the J gene end by 6 bases; junction bases not matched to a gene: 9. The CDR3 sequence is CASSSPLAGGQKTQYF. CDR3 in DNA: TGTGCCAGCAGCTCGCCTCTAGCGGGGGGGCAGAAGACCCAGTACTTC.

The chain couples TRBV4-1 to TRBJ2-7, with D unclear. This CDR3 region has 15 residues. The germline CDR1 and CDR2 sequences are MGHRA and YSYEKL. V was shortened by 6 bases and J by 0 bases, with 15 bases between the two germline ends. The CDR3 nucleotides read TGCGCCAGCAGTATCTTGGTCGGAAGCTCCTACGAGCAGTACTTC. It encodes CASSILVGSSYEQYF.

This clone turned up a few times. V gene TRBV6-5 combines with J gene TRBJ2-2; 8 bases fit TRBD2. CDR1 is MNHEY and CDR2 is SVGAGI in the germline V gene. CDR3 length equals 16 residues. V shed 2 bases, J shed 3 bases, and the junction held 5 bases outside the gene matches. The CDR3 DNA sequence: TGTGCCAGCAGTTACACGGGGGGGCTGGACACCGGGGAGCTGTTTTTT. Translating it yields CASSYTGGLDTGELFF.

This chain connects TRBV3-1 (or the pseudogene TRBV3-2) to TRBJ1-1; TRBD1 aligns across 9 bases. V lost 0 bases, J lost 4 bases, and 3 bases stayed unmatched. Germline V lookup: CDR1 LGHDT, CDR2 YNNKEL (reference sequence). This CDR3 is 15 amino acids long. For the CDR3, the DNA is TGTGCCAGCAGCCAAGATTGGGGACAGGGCACTGAAGCTTTCTTT. Translated: CASSQDWGQGTEAFF.

The V call is TRBV10-1, the J call TRBJ2-2; TRBD2 aligns across 10 bases. Germline values: CDR1 WNHNN, CDR2 SYGVQD (reference sequence). This CDR3 contains 16 residues. V trimming: 4 bases; J trimming: 6 bases; junction bases outside the gene matches: 8. CDR3 nucleotides: TGCGCCAGCAGTGTTGCCGGGACTAGCGTATCCGGGGAGCTGTTTTTT. Translation: CASSVAGTSVSGELFF.

This clone was observed a single time. The chain combines TRBV29-1 with TRBJ2-7; TRBD1 agrees at 9 bases. The CDR3 loop spans 14 amino acids. From germline, CDR1 is SQVTM and CDR2 ANQGSEA. The junction had 6 bases not matched to a gene; V was cut back by 4 bases and J by 2 bases. Here the CDR3 DNA reads TGCAGCGTTGTACCGGGACAGGGAACCTACGAGCAGTACTTC. Its protein is CSVVPGQGTYEQYF.

This chain links TRBV4-2 with TRBJ1-3; D might be TRBD1 (6 bases). CDR1 is LGHNA, CDR2 YNFKEQ, per germline. Trimming took off 0 bases at V and 0 bases at J, with 12 bases between the two ends. This CDR3 spans 17 amino acids. Here the CDR3 reads CASSQEGGTFSGNTIYF. DNA for the CDR3: TGTGCCAGCAGCCAAGAGGGTGGGACATTCTCTGGAAACACCATATATTTT.